Presented here are 14 T cell receptor beta chains from one specimen sequenced in a study of cytomegalovirus exposure and HLA in healthy donors. This table comes from immunoSEQ multiplex PCR, and its TCRdb copy is limited to in-frame clones, with some not included. The sample has 250,000 to 350,000 clones; about nine tenths are singletons. Sample: PBMCs. These receptors were taken from a woman aged 18-35 years in good health and CMV-seronegative.

V is TRBV5-1 and J is TRBJ2-3, with no clear D. The CDR3 has 13 amino acids. V was trimmed by 4 bases and J by 5 bases, leaving 11 bases between them. Germline-derived CDR1 and CDR2 are SGHRS and YFSETQ. The CDR3 loop is CASSPEVVDTQYF. The CDR3, as DNA: TGCGCCAGCAGCCCCGAGGTGGTAGATACGCAGTATTTT. Supplemented by reference TRBV5-1 and TRBJ2-3, the full variable domain reads KAGVTQTPRYLIKTRGQQVTLSCSPISGHRSVSWYQQTPGQGLQFLFEYFSETQRNKGNFPGRFSGRQFSNSRSEMNVSTLELGDSALYLCASSPEVVDTQYFGPGTRLTVL.

The rearrangement links TRBV5-1 to TRBJ2-7; D perhaps matches TRBD2 (5 bases). V was trimmed by 0 bases and J by 6 bases, leaving 10 bases between them. CDR1 is SGHRS, CDR2 YFSETQ, per germline. The CDR3 is 13 amino acids. As DNA, the CDR3 is TGCGCCAGCAGCTTGGAGGGAGACGCCGAGCAGTACTTC. Its protein product is CASSLEGDAEQYF.

The chain carries TRBV7-3 and TRBJ2-3; 9 bases are shared with TRBD1. The length of the CDR3 is 17 residues. Trimming at V came to 0 bases and at J to 1 base, leaving 5 bases not matched to a gene. Germline lookup yields CDR1 SGHTA and CDR2 FQGTGA. The CDR3 DNA reads as TGTGCCAGCAGCTTAACGGGACAGGGCCCTCGCACAGATACGCAGTATTTT. Protein sequence: CASSLTGQGPRTDTQYF.

This chain uses TRBV29-1 with TRBJ1-1; TRBD1 aligns across 7 bases. Germline assignment: CDR1 SQVTM and CDR2 ANQGSEA. V was clipped by 5 bases and J by 1 base; unmatched bases: 4. CDR3 length: 13 amino acids. CDR3 in amino acids: CSVFGTANTEAFF. In DNA, the CDR3 is TGCAGCGTTTTCGGGACAGCGAACACTGAAGCTTTCTTT. The full variable domain, rest sourced from reference TRBV29-1 and TRBJ1-1, is SAVISQKPSRDICQRGTSLTIQCQVDSQVTMMFWYRQQPGQSLTLIATANQGSEATYESGFVIDKFPISRPNLTFSTLTVSNMSPEDSSIYLCSVFGTANTEAFFGQGTRLTVV.

This rearrangement joins TRBV6-5 to TRBJ2-5; 7 bases map to TRBD2. Germline values: CDR1 MNHEY, CDR2 SVGAGI. V dropped 4 bases and J dropped 4; count of bases not matched to a gene: 9. The length of the CDR3 is 15 residues. The CDR3, as DNA: TGTGCCAGCAGTTCTGGTGGGAGGGCGGGAGAGACCCAGTACTTC. It translates to CASSSGGRAGETQYF.

The chain is built from TRBV4-2 and TRBJ1-2, with D possibly TRBD1 on 5 matching bases. Germline assignment: CDR1 LGHNA and CDR2 YNFKEQ. V lost 2 bases and J lost 8, with 12 bases in between. This CDR3 has 13 residues. The CDR3 DNA sequence: TGTGCCAGCAGCCAAAACGGAGGGGTCGGCTACACCTTC. The encoded protein is CASSQNGGVGYTF.

The gene calls are TRBV15 and TRBJ2-2; 9 bases map to TRBD1. The CDR3 loop spans 21 amino acids. Germline trimming cut 5 bases from V and 0 bases from J; bases unmatched to any gene: 19. Germline V gene lookup returns CDR1 LNHNV and CDR2 YYDKDF (reference sequence). For the CDR3, the DNA is TGTGCCACCAGCCCAACCCTACTAGCCCCCACAGGGGGCCCGAACACCGGGGAGCTGTTTTTT. Translated: CATSPTLLAPTGGPNTGELFF. Looking up the rest from reference TRBV15 and TRBJ2-2 gives the full variable domain: DAMVIQNPRYQVTQFGKPVTLSCSQTLNHNVMYWYQQKSSQAPKLLFHYYDKDFNNEADTPDNFQSRRPNTSFCFLDIRSPGLGDTAMYLCATSPTLLAPTGGPNTGELFFGEGSRLTVL.

The chain is built from TRBV19 and TRBJ2-7; tentative D call: TRBD1 (6 bases). There are 14 residues in the CDR3. The ends were cut back, 3 bases at V and 1 base at J, with 10 bases in the middle. CDR1 is LNHDA, CDR2 SQIVND, per germline (reference sequence). CDR3 in DNA: TGTGCCAGTAGTATGGGGACACCTTCCTACGAGCAGTACTTC. It specifies CASSMGTPSYEQYF.

The chain couples TRBV29-1 to TRBJ1-1; D perhaps matches TRBD1 (6 bases). Germline V gene lookup returns CDR1 SQVTM and CDR2 ANQGSEA. Deletions cut 4 bases from V and 4 bases from J, with 10 bases between. This CDR3 region has 12 residues. CDR3 sequence reads: CSVAGAGTEAFF. For the CDR3, the DNA is TGCAGCGTTGCAGGGGCAGGCACTGAAGCTTTCTTT.

J is TRBJ2-1 and V is TRBV4-2; 8 bases are shared with TRBD2. This CDR3 has 16 residues. Trimming at V came to 3 bases and at J to 1 base, leaving 5 bases not matched to a gene. In germline, CDR1 is LGHNA, CDR2 YNFKEQ. The CDR3: CASSHASGSSYNEQFF. The CDR3 nucleotides read TGTGCCAGCAGCCACGCGAGCGGGAGTTCCTACAATGAGCAGTTCTTC.

The V gene is TRBV27, the J gene TRBJ2-5, with 15 bases identical to TRBD2. V lost 5 bases and J lost 1; bases outside the gene matches: 8. Germline assignment: CDR1 MNHEY and CDR2 SMNVEV (reference sequence). The CDR3 spans 18 residues. CDR3 amino acids: CASSLSGLAGGGQETQYF. CDR3 bases: TGTGCCAGCAGTCTCTCGGGACTAGCGGGAGGTGGCCAAGAGACCCAGTACTTC.

This clone was counted at least ten times. The chain carries TRBV10-3 and TRBJ2-1, with 12 positions matching TRBD2. V lost 10 bases to trimming and J lost 9 bases; unmatched junction nucleotides: 4. The CDR3 has 12 amino acids. Germline loops: CDR1 ENHRY, CDR2 SYGVKD. The CDR3 spells CATQTSGSEQFF. CDR3 in DNA: TGTGCCACCCAGACTAGCGGGAGTGAGCAGTTCTTC.

V usage is TRBV13 and J usage is TRBJ2-2; D gene uncertain. V was clipped by 5 bases and J by 1 base, with 14 bases between them. The length of the CDR3 is 16 residues. CDR1 PRHDT and CDR2 FYEKMQ come from the germline V gene (reference sequence). The CDR3 reads CASSRSPTVNTGELFF. CDR3 DNA sequence: TGTGCCAGCAGCCGTAGCCCGACTGTGAACACCGGGGAGCTGTTTTTT.

The table lists this clone with a count of one. This chain links TRBV27 with TRBJ2-1; tentative D call: TRBD2 (6 bases). Germline V gene sequence: CDR1 MNHEY, CDR2 SMNVEV (reference sequence). Trimming removed 4 bases at V and 9 bases at J, with 13 bases between. The CDR3 extends over 13 amino acids. The CDR3 DNA sequence: TGTGCCAGCAGTTCCCGCCGCGGGACTGAGCAGTTCTTC. Translating it yields CASSSRRGTEQFF.